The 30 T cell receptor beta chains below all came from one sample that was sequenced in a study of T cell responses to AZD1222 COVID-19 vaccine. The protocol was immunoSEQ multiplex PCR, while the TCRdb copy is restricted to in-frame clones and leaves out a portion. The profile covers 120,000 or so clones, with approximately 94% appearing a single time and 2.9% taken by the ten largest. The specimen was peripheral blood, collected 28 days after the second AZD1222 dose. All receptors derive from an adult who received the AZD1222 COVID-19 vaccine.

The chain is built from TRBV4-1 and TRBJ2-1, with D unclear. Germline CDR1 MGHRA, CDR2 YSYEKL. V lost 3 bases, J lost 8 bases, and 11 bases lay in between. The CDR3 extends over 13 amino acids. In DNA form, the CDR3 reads TGCGCCAGCAGCCATTTTCGGGCGGATGAGCAGTTCTTC. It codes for CASSHFRADEQFF.

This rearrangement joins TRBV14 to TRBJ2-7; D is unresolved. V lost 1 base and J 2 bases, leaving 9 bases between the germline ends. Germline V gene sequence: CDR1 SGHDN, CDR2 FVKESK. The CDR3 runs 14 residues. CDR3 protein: CASSQVIGPYEQYF. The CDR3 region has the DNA TGTGCCAGCAGCCAAGTGATAGGGCCCTACGAGCAGTACTTC.

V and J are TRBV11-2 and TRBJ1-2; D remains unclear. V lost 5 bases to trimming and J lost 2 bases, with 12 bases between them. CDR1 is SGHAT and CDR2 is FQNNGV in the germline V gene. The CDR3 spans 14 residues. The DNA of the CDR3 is TGTGCCAGCAGCCCGCAAGACGGGAACTATGGCTACACCTTC. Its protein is CASSPQDGNYGYTF.

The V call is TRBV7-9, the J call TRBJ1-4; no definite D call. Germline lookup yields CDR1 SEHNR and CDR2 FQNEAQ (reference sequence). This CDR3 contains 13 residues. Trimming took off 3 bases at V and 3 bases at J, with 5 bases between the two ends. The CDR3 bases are TGTGCCAGCAGCTTGGGGTCTAATGAAAAACTGTTTTTT. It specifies CASSLGSNEKLFF.

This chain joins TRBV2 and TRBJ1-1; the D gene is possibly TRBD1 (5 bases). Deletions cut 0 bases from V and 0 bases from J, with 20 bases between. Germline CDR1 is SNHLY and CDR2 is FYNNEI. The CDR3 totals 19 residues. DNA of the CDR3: TGTGCCAGCAGTGAAGCCGAAAATCCGGGACGGTGGATGAACACTGAAGCTTTCTTT. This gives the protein CASSEAENPGRWMNTEAFF. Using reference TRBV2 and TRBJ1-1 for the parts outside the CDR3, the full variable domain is EPEVTQTPSHQVTQMGQEVILRCVPISNHLYFYWYRQILGQKVEFLVSFYNNEISEKSEIFDDQFSVERPDGSNFTLKIRSTKLEDSAMYFCASSEAENPGRWMNTEAFFGQGTRLTVV.

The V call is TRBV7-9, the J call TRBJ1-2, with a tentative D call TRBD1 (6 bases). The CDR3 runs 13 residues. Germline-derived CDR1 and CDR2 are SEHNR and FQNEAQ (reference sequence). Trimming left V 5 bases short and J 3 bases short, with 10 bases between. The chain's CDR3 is CASSIQGYYGYTF. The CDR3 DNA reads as TGTGCCAGCAGCATCCAGGGGTACTATGGCTACACCTTC.

The CDR3 bases are TGTGCCAGCAGCCCCGCCCTCCATAGGTCCTACAATGAGCAGTTCTTC. Protein: CASSPALHRSYNEQFF. The chain joins TRBV9 to TRBJ2-1, with D unresolved. The V gene lost 4 bases and the J gene lost 1 base, with 15 bases spanning the gap. Germline CDR1 SGDLS, CDR2 YYNGEE. The CDR3 has 16 residues.

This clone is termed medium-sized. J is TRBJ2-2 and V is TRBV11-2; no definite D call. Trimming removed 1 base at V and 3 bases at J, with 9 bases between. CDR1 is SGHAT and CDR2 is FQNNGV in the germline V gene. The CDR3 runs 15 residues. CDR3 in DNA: TGTGCCAGCAGCTTAGTAACTTTTTACACCGGGGAGCTGTTTTTT. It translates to CASSLVTFYTGELFF.

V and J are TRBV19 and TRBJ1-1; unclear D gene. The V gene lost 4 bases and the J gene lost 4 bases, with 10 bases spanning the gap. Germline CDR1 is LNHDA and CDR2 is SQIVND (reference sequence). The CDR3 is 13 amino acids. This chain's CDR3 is CASSTFMRTEAFF. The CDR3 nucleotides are TGTGCCAGTAGTACTTTTATGCGCACTGAAGCTTTCTTT.

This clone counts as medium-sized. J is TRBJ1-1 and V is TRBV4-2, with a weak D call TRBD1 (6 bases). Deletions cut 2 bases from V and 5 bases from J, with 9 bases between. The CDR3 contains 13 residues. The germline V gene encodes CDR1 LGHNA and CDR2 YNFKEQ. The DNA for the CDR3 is TGTGCCAGCAGCCAAACAGGGCGGACTGAAGCTTTCTTT. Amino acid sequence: CASSQTGRTEAFF.

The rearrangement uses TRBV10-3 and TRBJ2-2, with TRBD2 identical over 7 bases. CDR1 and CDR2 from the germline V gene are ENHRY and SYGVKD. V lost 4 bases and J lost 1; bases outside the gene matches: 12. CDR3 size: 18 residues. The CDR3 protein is CAISVPAGSDKNTGELFF. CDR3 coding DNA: TGTGCCATCAGTGTTCCAGCGGGAAGCGATAAGAACACCGGGGAGCTGTTTTTT.

CDR3 coding DNA: TGTGCCACCAGCAGGATGGGACAACAACTTCAGCCCCAGCATTTT. Protein: CATSRMGQQLQPQHF. This chain connects TRBV15 to TRBJ1-5, with D tentatively TRBD1 (6 bases). The CDR3 runs 15 residues. V gave up 3 bases and J gave up 6 bases, with 15 bases separating them. CDR1 LNHNV and CDR2 YYDKDF come from the germline V gene (reference sequence).

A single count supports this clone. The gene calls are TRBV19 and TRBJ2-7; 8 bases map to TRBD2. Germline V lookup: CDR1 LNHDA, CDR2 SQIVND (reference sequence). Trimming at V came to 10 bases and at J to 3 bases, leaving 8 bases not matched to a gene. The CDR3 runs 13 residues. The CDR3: CATGSGGGYEQYF. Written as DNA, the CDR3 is TGTGCCACCGGATCGGGGGGGGGCTACGAGCAGTACTTC.

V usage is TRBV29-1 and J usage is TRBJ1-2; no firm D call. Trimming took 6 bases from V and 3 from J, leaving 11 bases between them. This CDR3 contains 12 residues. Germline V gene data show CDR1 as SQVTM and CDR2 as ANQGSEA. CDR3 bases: TGCAGCGTCCGAGTTGGGGACTATGGCTACACCTTC. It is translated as CSVRVGDYGYTF.

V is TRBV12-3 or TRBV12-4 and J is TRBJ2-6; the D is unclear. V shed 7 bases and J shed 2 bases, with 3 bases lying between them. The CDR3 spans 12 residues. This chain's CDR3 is CASTAGANVLTF. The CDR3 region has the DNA TGTGCCAGCACGGCTGGGGCCAACGTCCTGACTTTC.

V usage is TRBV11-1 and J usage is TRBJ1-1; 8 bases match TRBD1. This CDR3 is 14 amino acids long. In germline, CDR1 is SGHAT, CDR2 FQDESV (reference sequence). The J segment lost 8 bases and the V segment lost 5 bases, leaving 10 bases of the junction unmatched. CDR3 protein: CASSPSMGTGEAFF. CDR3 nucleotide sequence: TGTGCCAGCAGCCCCTCGATGGGGACAGGAGAAGCTTTCTTT.

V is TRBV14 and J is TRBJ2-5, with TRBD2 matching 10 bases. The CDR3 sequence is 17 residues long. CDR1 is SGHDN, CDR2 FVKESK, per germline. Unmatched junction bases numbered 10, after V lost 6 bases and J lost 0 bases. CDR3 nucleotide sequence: TGTGCCAGCAGGAATAGCGGGAGGACCCCAAACCAAGAGACCCAGTACTTC. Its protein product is CASRNSGRTPNQETQYF. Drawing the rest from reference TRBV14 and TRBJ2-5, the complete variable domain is EAGVTQFPSHSVIEKGQTVTLRCDPISGHDNLYWYRRVMGKEIKFLLHFVKESKQDESGMPNNRFLAERTGGTYSTLKVQPAELEDSGVYFCASRNSGRTPNQETQYFGPGTRLLVL.

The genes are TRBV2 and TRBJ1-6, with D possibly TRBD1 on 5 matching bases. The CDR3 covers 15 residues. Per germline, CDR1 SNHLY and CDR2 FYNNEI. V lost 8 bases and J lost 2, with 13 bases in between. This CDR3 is CASRAQGTYNSPLHF. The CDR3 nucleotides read TGTGCCAGCCGGGCGCAGGGAACCTATAATTCACCCCTCCACTTT.

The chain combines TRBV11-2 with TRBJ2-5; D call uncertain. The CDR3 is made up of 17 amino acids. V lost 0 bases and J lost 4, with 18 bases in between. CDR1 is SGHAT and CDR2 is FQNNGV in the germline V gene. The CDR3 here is CASSLEFVTPVPETQYF. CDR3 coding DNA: TGTGCCAGCAGCTTAGAATTCGTGACACCAGTTCCAGAGACCCAGTACTTC.

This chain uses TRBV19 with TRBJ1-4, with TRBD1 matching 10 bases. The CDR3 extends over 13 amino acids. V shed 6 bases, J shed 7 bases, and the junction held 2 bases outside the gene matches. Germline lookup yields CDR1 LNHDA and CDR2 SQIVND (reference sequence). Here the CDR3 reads CASRGTGAEKLFF. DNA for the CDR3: TGTGCCAGTAGGGGGACAGGGGCTGAAAAACTGTTTTTT. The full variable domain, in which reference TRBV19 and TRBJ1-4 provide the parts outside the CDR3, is DGGITQSPKYLFRKEGQNVTLSCEQNLNHDAMYWYRQDPGQGLRLIYYSQIVNDFQKGDIAEGYSVSREKKESFPLTVTSAQKNPTAFYLCASRGTGAEKLFFGSGTQLSVL.

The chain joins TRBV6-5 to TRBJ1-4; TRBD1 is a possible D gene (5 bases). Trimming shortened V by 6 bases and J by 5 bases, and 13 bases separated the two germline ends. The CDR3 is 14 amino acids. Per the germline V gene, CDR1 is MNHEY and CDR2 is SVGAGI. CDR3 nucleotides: TGTGCCAGCAGGAATAGGGGAAAGAATGAAAAACTGTTTTTT. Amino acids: CASRNRGKNEKLFF.

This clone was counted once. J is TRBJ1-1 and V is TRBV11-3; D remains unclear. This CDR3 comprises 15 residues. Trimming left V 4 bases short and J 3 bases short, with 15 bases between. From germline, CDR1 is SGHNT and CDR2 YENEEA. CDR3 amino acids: CASSSGNLKYTEAFF. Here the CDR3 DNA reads TGTGCCAGCAGCTCGGGTAACCTCAAGTACACTGAAGCTTTCTTT.

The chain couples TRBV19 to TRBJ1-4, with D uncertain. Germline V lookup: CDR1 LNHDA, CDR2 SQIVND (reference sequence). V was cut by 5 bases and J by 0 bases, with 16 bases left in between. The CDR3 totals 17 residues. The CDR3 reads CASSSPIYSATNEKLFF. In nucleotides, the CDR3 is TGTGCCAGTAGTTCACCTATTTACAGCGCAACTAATGAAAAACTGTTTTTT.

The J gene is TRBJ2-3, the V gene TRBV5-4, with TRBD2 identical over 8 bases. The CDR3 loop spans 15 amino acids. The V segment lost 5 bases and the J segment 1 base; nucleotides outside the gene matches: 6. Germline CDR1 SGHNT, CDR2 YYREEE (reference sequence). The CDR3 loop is CASSTGGLRTDTQYF. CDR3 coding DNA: TGTGCCAGCAGTACGGGGGGGCTTCGCACAGATACGCAGTATTTT.

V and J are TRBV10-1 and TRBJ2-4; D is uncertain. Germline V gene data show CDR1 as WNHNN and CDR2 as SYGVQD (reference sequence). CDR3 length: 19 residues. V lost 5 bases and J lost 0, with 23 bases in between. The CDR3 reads CASSPYPSAVGRAKNIQYF. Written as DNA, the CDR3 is TGCGCCAGCAGTCCCTACCCGTCGGCCGTGGGTAGAGCCAAAAACATTCAGTACTTC.

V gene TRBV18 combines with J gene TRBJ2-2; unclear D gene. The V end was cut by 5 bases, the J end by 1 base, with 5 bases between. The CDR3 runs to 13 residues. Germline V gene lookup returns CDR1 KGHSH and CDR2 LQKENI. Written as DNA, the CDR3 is TGTGCCAGCTCAGAGAGGAACACCGGGGAGCTGTTTTTT. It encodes CASSERNTGELFF.

The CDR3: CASSLEGRGNTIYF. The CDR3 DNA is TGCGCCAGCAGCTTGGAGGGGAGAGGAAACACCATATATTTT. The chain employs TRBV5-1 and TRBJ1-3, with a tentative D call TRBD1 (5 bases). This CDR3 spans 14 amino acids. From germline, CDR1 is SGHRS and CDR2 YFSETQ. V was shortened by 0 bases and J by 4 bases, with 8 bases between the two germline ends.

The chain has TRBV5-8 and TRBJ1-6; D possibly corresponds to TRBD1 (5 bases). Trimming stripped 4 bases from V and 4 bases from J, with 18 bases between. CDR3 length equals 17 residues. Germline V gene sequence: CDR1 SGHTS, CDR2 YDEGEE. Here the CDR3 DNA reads TGTGCCAGCAGCGCGGGACCGCCTGGGGGGTATAATTCACCCCTCCACTTT. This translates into CASSAGPPGGYNSPLHF. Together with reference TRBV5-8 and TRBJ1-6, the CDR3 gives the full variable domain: EAGVTQSPTHLIKTRGQQATLRCSPISGHTSVYWYQQALGLGLQFLLWYDEGEERNRGNFPPRFSGRQFPNYSSELNVNALELEDSALYLCASSAGPPGGYNSPLHFGNGTRLTVT.

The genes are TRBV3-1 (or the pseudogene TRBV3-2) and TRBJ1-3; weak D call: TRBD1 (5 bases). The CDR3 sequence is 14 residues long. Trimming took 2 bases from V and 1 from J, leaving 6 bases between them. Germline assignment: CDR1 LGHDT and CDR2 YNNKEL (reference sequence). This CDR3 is CASSQQGSGNTIYF. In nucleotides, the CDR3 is TGTGCCAGCAGCCAACAGGGTTCTGGAAACACCATATATTTT.

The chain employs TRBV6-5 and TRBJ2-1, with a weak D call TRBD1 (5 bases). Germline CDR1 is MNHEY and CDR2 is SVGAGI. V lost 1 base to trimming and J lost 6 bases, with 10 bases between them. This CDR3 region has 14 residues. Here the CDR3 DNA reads TGTGCCAGCAGTTACTACCCAGGGCGCAATGAGCAGTTCTTC. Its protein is CASSYYPGRNEQFF.